This T cell receptor (beta chain) was recorded in a study of metastatic and nonmetastatic thyroid tumors. Study summary: A comparison of repertoires was made across blood and tumor or nodule tissue from malignant and benign thyroid patients. Study-level findings and limits: A significant increase in TCR beta diversity was reportedly seen in malignant thyroid tumors relative to benign nodules, in blood and tumor.

Before thyroid surgery, none of the patients had received any treatment. CDR3 length equals 13 residues. The V gene's germline CDR1 is SGHTA and CDR2 FQGTGA. Authors' methods: Using the CDR3 differences seen across clinicopathological groups, the authors built a distant-metastasis classifier for papillary thyroid cancer, which was meant to discriminate distant-metastatic patients. TCRdb reanalyzed the PCR reads via MiXCR. TCRdb, not the original authors, processed these V and J calls. In the table there are approximately 17,000 clones, around a quarter of which are singletons. Only a few counts were recorded for this clone. Its antigen is as yet unknown. A junction end diverges from the germline sequence, so it may reflect a read error.

This receptor was identified in a female donor with papillary thyroid cancer or a benign thyroid nodule (not recorded which). Some clones in this sample may be carry-over from other donors' samples. The sample taken for sequencing was adjacent normal tissue. This chain joins TRBV7-3 and TRBJ1-6, with D unresolved. The CDR3 loop reads CASSFGGNSPLHF. The DNA for the CDR3 is TGTGCAAGCAGCTTTGGTGGTAATTCACCCCTCCACTTT. The full variable domain, with the rest looked up from reference TRBV7-3 and TRBJ1-6, is GAGVSQTPSNKVTEKGKYVELRCDPISGHTALYWYRQSLGQGPEFLIYFQGTGAADDSGLPNDRFFAVRPEGSVSTLKIQRTERGDSAVYLCASSFGGNSPLHFGNGTRLTVT.